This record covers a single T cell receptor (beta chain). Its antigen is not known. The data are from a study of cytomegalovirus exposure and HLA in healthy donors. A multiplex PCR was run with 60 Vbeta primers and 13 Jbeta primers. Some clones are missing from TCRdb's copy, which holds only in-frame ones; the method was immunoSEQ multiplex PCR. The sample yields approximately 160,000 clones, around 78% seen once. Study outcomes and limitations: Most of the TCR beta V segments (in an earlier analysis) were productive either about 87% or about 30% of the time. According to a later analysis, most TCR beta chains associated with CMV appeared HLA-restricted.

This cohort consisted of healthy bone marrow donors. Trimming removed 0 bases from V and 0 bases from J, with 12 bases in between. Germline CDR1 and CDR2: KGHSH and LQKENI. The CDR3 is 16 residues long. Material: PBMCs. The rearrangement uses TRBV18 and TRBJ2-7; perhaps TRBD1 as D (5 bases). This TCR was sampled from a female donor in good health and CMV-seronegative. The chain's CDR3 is CASSPPSRASSYEQYF. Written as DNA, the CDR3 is TGTGCCAGCTCACCACCGTCCAGGGCCAGCTCCTACGAGCAGTACTTC. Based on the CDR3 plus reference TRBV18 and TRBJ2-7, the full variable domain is NAGVMQNPRHLVRRRGQEARLRCSPMKGHSHVYWYRQLPEEGLKFMVYLQKENIIDESGMPKERFSAEFPKEGPSILRIQQVVRGDSAAYFCASSPPSRASSYEQYFGPGTRLTVT.